The following is a TCR beta chain sequence with its context. Its antigen target is currently unknown. It has no much larger one-base neighbor in the sample; base qualities were not kept. This sample was included in a study of T-cell memory formation after mild COVID-19 (dated by TCRdb to 2020 to 2022). Notes on the research overall: Most TCR sequence clusters were specific to one of the two donors. In two donors, T-cell clones that expanded and contracted after mild COVID-19 were tracked by sequencing TCRalpha and TCRbeta repertoires over time. The cohort comprised two young, previously healthy adult volunteers, one female and one male.

PBMCs were isolated by Ficoll-Paque density gradient centrifugation. Summary of the overall study and its limitations: Clones that contracted from day 15 to 85 showed balanced CD4/CD8 phenotypes, whereas a second wave of clones that expanded from day 15 to 37 leaned towards CD4+. Contracting CD4+ clones were found mainly in CM and EM memory subsets, while CD8+ clones were enriched in EMRA. The detection of some responding clones in pre-infection memory suggests that pre-existing cross-reactive memory T cells joined the SARS-CoV-2 response. The study covered only a couple of mild cases, and larger cohorts including severe cases with pre-infection samples were considered necessary. SARS-CoV-2 specificity was not confirmed for the second-wave clones peaking on day 37.

The sequencer was an Illumina NovaSeq 6000. TCRalpha and TCRbeta cDNA libraries were constructed by 5'RACE with constant-segment primers, with sample barcodes and unique molecular identifiers being introduced. RNA was extracted from every sample with Trizol reagent. Amplification of the libraries took two PCR steps, and the second step added a second sample barcode plus Illumina TruSeq adapters. Sequencing of libraries was performed on an Illumina NovaSeq with 2 x 150 bp paired-end reads. The published analysis was carried out like this. Demultiplexing of reads and collapsing into UMI-guided consensus sequences were performed with migec v1.2.7. Using mixcr v2.1.11, the UMI consensuses were aligned to TRA and TRB V and J templates and assembled into clonotypes. A clonotype was counted as expanded or contracted only if both edgeR and NoisET called the change significant, with noise models trained on biological replicates. For edgeR calls, a false discovery rate-adjusted p below 0.01 and a log2 fold-change threshold of 1 were applied. As an exploratory analysis of dynamics, PCA with hierarchical clustering was applied to max-normalized trajectories of the 1000 most abundant clonotypes. Separately sequenced CD4+ and CD8+ repertoires were used to assign the CD4 or CD8 phenotype of responding clones. The public sequencing data were trimmed at Q25 with fastp and processed into clonotypes with MiXCR by TCRdb, which kept only in-frame beta chains. Rows with one shared CDR3 protein collapse into an entry with the most common genes and DNA. V and J calls and clone size were set by TCRdb, not the authors. Present in this sample are roughly 300,000 distinct CDR3 sequences, roughly 15% of which were seen just once. The ten largest clones capture roughly 23% of the sample.

Including cysteine and phenylalanine, the CDR3 has 14 amino acids. Of the read, only the CDR3 DNA is kept; its 42 bases are in frame from base 1. CDR1 and CDR2 are read off the germline V gene (reference sequence) as LNHDA and SQIVND. After removal of 3 bases from V and 5 bases from J, the junction retains 6 bases not matched to a gene. The chain uses TRBV19 and TRBJ1-1; TRBD1 fits 7 bases in the junction. The clonotype was recovered from a man aged 18 to 30 who had mild COVID-19 (a few samples of this study predate the infection). The sample titles of this study are shuffled in the database, so cell type and time point are left out; the donor was told from shared clones. The sample comprised PBMCs or a T cell subset sorted from them (not recorded which). The CDR3 reads CASSIRQGDTEAFF. The DNA sequence follows: TGTGCCAGTAGTATCCGGCAGGGGGATACTGAAGCTTTCTTT. Where the CDR3 stops, the reference TRBV19 and TRBJ1-1 genes take over; the full variable domain is DGGITQSPKYLFRKEGQNVTLSCEQNLNHDAMYWYRQDPGQGLRLIYYSQIVNDFQKGDIAEGYSVSREKKESFPLTVTSAQKNPTAFYLCASSIRQGDTEAFFGQGTRLTVV.